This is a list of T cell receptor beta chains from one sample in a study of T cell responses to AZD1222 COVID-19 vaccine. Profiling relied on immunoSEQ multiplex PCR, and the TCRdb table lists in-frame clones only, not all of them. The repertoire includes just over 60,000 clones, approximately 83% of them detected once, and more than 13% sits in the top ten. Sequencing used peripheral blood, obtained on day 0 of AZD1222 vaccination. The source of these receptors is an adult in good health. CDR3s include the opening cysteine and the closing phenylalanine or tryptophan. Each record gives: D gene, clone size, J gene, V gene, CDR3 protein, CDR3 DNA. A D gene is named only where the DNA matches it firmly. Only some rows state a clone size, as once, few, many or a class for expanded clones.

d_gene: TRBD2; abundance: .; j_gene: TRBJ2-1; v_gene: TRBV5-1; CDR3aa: CASSERLAGGNEQFF; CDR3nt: TGCGCCAGCAGCGAAAGACTAGCGGGGGGTAATGAGCAGTTCTTC
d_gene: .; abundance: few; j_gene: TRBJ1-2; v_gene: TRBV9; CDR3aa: CASNSVGTRGYTF; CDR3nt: TGTGCCAGCAACTCCGTCGGAACGCGGGGCTACACCTTC
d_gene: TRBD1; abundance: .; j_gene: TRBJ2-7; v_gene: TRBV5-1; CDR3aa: CASSSGQINIYEQYF; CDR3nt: TGCGCCAGCAGCTCGGGACAGATAAATATCTACGAGCAGTACTTC
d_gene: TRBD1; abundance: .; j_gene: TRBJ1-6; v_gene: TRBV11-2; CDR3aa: CASSRYRGPNSPLHF; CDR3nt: TGTGCCAGCAGCCGGTACAGGGGCCCAAATTCACCCCTCCACTTT
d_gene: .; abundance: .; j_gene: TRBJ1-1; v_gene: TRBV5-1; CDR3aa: CASKQGDTEAFF; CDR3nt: TGCGCCAGTAAACAGGGAGACACTGAAGCTTTCTTT
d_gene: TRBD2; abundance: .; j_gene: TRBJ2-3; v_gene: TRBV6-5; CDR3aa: CASSYSAGGLTDTQYF; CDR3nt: TGTGCCAGCAGTTACTCTGCGGGGGGACTCACAGATACGCAGTATTTT
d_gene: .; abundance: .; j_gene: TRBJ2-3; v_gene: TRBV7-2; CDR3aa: CASSSTRGLLDTQYF; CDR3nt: TGTGCCAGCAGCTCAACTAGAGGCCTACTAGATACGCAGTATTTT
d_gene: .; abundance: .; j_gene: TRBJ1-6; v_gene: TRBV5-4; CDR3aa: CASSLDDSNSPLHF; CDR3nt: TGTGCCAGCAGCTTGGACGACAGTAATTCACCCCTCCACTTT
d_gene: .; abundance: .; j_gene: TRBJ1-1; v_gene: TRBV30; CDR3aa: CAWSLSGGAEAFF; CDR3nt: TGTGCCTGGAGTCTCAGCGGGGGGGCCGAAGCTTTCTTT
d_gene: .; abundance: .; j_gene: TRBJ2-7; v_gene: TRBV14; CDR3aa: CASSRADRLAYEQYF; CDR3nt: TGTGCCAGCAGCCGCGCGGACCGCCTGGCCTACGAGCAGTACTTC
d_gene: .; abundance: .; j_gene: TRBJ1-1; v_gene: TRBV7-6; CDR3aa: CASSLQGRGWNTEAFF; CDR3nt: TGTGCCAGCAGCTTACAGGGGAGGGGTTGGAACACTGAAGCTTTCTTT
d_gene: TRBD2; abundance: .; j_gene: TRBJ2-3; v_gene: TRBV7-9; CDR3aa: CASSSTSLRPDTQYF; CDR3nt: TGTGCCAGCAGCTCGACTAGCCTGCGCCCAGATACGCAGTATTTT
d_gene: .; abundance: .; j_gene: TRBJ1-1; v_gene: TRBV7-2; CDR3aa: CASSTRGGYTEAFF; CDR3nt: TGTGCCAGCAGCACCCGGGGGGGTTACACTGAAGCTTTCTTT
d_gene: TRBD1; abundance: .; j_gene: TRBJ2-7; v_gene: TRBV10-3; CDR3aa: CAISARTGDEQYF; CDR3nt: TGTGCCATCAGTGCTAGGACAGGGGACGAGCAGTACTTC
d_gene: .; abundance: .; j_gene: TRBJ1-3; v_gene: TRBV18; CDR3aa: CASSPPEGSNRNTIYF; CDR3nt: TGTGCCAGCTCACCACCTGAGGGTTCAAATCGTAACACCATATATTTT
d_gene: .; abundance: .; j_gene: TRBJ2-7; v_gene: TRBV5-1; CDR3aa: CASSLPSWEQYF; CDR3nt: TGCGCCAGCAGTCTGCCCTCCTGGGAGCAGTACTTC
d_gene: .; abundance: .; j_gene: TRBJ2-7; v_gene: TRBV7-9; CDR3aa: CASSIQSFSYEQYF; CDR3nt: TGTGCCAGCAGTATCCAGTCTTTCTCCTACGAGCAGTACTTC
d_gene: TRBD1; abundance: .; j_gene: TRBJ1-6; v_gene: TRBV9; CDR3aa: CASSAHTGTGRLSSYNSPLHF; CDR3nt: TGTGCCAGCAGCGCCCATACCGGGACAGGGAGACTAAGCTCCTATAATTCACCCCTCCACTTT
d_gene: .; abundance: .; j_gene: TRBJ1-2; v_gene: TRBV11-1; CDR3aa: CASSSVPNYGYTF; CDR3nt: TGTGCCAGCAGCTCCGTTCCTAACTATGGCTACACCTTC
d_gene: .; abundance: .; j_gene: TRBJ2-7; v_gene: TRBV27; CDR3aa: CASSLSMSYYEQYF; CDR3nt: TGTGCCAGCAGTTTATCTATGTCGTACTACGAGCAGTACTTC
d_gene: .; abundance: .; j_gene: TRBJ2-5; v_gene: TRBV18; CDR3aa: CASSPQGPGGETQYF; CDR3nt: TGTGCCAGCTCACCACAGGGCCCCGGGGGTGAGACCCAGTACTTC
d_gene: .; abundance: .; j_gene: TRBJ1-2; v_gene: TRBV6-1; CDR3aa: CASSEGTFYGYTF; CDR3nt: TGTGCCAGCAGTGAAGGAACCTTCTATGGCTACACCTTC